The entry below gives a single T cell receptor (beta chain) sequence along with its context. Antigen unknown. The germline gives CDR1 SGHNT, CDR2 YENEEA. V was shortened by 1 base and J by 5 bases, with 20 bases between the two germline ends. This CDR3 has 18 residues. This specimen comes from a study of cytomegalovirus exposure and HLA in healthy donors. Findings and caveats of the study: TCR beta V- and J-gene trimming, according to a later analysis, was linked to a missense DCLRE1C variant. The study reported that TCR beta sequences accurately predicted HLA-A and HLA-B alleles in most subjects. Most TCRs appeared rarely, but some public TCRs recurred in many donors. DRB1 showed the most TCR associations and HLA-C the fewest in a later analysis, as rates varied by HLA locus.

13 Jbeta primers and 60 Vbeta primers were used for the PCR. Libraries were prepared by immunoSEQ multiplex PCR; TCRdb keeps only in-frame clonotypes and omits some of them. The table lists about 170,000 clones, over 60% of them singletons. This receptor was identified in a girl between 5 and 17 years old in good health and CMV-seronegative. The sequencing sample was made of PBMCs. The rearrangement links TRBV11-3 to TRBJ2-2, with D maybe TRBD1 (6 bases). CDR3 protein: CASSLGGWAPRGTGELFF. In nucleotides, the CDR3 is TGTGCCAGCAGCTTAGGGGGTTGGGCCCCGAGGGGGACCGGGGAGCTGTTTTTT.